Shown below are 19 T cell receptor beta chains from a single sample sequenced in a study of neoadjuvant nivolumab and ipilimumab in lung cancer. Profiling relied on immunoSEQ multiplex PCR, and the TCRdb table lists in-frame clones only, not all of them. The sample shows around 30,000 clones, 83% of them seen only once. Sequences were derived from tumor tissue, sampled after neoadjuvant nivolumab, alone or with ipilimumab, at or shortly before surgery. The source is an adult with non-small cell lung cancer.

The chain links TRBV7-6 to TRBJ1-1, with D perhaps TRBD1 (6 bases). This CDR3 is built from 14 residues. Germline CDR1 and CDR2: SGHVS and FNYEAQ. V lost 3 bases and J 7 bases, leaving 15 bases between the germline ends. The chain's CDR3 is CASSLGHLGGEAFF. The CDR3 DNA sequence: TGTGCCAGCAGCTTGGGACATCTAGGAGGTGAAGCTTTCTTT.

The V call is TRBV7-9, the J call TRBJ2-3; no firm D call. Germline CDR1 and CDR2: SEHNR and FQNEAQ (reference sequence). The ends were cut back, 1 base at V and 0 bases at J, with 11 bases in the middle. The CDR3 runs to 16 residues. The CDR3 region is CASSLVASPSTDTQYF. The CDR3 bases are TGTGCCAGCAGCTTAGTTGCATCTCCTAGCACAGATACGCAGTATTTT.

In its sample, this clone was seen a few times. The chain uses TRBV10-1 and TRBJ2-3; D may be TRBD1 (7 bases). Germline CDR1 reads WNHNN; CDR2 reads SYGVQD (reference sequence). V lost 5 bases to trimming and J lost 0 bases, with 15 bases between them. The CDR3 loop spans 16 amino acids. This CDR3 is CASSPPRGASTDTQYF. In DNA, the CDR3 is TGCGCCAGCAGTCCCCCCAGGGGGGCCAGCACAGATACGCAGTATTTT.

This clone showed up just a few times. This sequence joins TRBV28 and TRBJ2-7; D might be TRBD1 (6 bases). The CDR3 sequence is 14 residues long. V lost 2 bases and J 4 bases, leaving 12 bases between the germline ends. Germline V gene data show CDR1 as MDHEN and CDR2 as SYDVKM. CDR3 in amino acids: CASSLGGESYEQYF. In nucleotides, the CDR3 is TGTGCCAGCAGTTTAGGGGGCGAAAGTTACGAGCAGTACTTC.

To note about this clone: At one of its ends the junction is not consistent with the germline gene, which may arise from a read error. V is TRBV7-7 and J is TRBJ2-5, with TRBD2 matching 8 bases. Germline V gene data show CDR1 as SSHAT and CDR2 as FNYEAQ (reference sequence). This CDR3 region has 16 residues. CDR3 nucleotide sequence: TGTGCTAGCAGCGACCGGGGAGCGGGGGTTCAAGAGACCCAGTACTTC. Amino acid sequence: CASSDRGAGVQETQYF.

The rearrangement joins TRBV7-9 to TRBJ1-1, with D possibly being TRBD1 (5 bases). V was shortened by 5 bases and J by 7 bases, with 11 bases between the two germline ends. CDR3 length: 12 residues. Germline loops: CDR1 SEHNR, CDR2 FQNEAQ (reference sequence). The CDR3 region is CASSAWDGEAFF. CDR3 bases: TGTGCCAGCAGCGCGTGGGACGGTGAAGCTTTCTTT.

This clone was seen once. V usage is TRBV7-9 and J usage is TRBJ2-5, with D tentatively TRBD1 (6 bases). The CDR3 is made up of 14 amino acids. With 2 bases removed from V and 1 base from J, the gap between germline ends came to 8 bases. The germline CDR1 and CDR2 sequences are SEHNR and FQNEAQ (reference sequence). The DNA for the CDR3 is TGTGCCAGCAGCTTATCAGGGGTCCAAGAGACCCAGTACTTC. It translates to CASSLSGVQETQYF.

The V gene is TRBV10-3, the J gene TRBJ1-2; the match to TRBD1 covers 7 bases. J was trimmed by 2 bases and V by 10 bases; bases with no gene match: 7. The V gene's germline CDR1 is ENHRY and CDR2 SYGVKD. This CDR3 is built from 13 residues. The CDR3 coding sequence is TGTGCCACCAGGGACAGCCGAAACTATGGCTACACCTTC. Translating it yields CATRDSRNYGYTF.

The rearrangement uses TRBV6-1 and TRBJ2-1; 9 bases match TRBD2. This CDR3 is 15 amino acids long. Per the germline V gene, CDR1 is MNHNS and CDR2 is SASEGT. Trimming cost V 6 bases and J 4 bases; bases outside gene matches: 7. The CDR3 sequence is CASRGAAGGYNEQFF. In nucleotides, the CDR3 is TGTGCCAGCAGGGGGGCAGCGGGGGGATACAATGAGCAGTTCTTC.

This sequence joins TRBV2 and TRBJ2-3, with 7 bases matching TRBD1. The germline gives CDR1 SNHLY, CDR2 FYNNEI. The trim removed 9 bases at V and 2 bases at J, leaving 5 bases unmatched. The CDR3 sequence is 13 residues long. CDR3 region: CARSQGITDTQYF. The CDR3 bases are TGTGCCAGATCACAGGGGATCACAGATACGCAGTATTTT.

CDR3 bases: TGCAGCGCGGCGGGCGGAAAGAGCTCCTACGAGCAGTACTTC. Residues: CSAAGGKSSYEQYF. V usage is TRBV29-1 and J usage is TRBJ2-7; possibly TRBD2 for D (5 bases). Germline loops: CDR1 SQVTM, CDR2 ANQGSEA. V was trimmed by 7 bases and J by 0 bases, leaving 16 bases between them. The CDR3 length is 14 residues.

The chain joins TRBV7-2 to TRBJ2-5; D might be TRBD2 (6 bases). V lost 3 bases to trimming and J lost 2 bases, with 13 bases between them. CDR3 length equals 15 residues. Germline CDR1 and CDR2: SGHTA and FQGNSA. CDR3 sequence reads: CASSFYPGDQETQYF. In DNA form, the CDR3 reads TGTGCCAGCAGCTTTTACCCGGGAGATCAAGAGACCCAGTACTTC.

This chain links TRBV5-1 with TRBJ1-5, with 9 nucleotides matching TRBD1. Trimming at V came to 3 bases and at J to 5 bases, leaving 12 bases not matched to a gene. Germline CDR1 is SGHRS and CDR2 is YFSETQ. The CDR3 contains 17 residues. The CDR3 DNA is TGCGCCAGCAGCTGGGGCCCGGACAGGGGTGGATATCAGCCCCAGCATTTT. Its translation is CASSWGPDRGGYQPQHF.

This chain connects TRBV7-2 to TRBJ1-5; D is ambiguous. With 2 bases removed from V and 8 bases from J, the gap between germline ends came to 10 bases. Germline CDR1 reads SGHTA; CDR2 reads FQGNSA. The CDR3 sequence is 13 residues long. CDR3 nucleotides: TGTGCCAGCAGCTTATCATTGGGTGAGCCCCAGCATTTT. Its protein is CASSLSLGEPQHF.

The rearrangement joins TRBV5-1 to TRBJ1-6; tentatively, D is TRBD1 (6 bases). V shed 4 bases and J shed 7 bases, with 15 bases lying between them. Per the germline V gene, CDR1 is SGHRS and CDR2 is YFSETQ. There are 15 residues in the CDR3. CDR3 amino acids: CASSPMGGLNSPLHF. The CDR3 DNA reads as TGCGCCAGCAGCCCCATGGGGGGGCTGAATTCACCCCTCCACTTT.

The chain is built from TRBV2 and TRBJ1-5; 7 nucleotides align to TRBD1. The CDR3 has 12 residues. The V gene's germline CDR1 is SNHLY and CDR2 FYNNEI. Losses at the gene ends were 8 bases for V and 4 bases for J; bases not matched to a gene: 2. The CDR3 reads CASGTENQPQHF. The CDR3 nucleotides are TGTGCCAGCGGGACAGAGAATCAGCCCCAGCATTTT.

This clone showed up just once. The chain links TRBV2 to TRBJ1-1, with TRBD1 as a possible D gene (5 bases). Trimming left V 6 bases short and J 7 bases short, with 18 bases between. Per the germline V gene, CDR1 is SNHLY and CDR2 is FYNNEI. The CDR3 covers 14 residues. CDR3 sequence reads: CASSNTNPGGEAFF. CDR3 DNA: TGTGCCAGCAGCAATACCAATCCCGGGGGTGAAGCTTTCTTT. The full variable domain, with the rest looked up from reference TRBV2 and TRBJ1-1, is EPEVTQTPSHQVTQMGQEVILRCVPISNHLYFYWYRQILGQKVEFLVSFYNNEISEKSEIFDDQFSVERPDGSNFTLKIRSTKLEDSAMYFCASSNTNPGGEAFFGQGTRLTVV.

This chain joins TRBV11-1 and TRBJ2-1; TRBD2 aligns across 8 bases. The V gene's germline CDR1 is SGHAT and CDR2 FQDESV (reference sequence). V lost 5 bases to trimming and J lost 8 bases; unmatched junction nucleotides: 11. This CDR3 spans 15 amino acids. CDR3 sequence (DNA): TGTGCCAGCAGCCAAGGGATAAGCGGGAGCTATGAGCAGTTCTTC. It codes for CASSQGISGSYEQFF.

The CDR3 DNA reads TGTGCCAGCTCACCCGACACAGGGGTGGACTATGGCTACACCTTC. It codes for CASSPDTGVDYGYTF. The rearrangement uses TRBV18 and TRBJ1-2; 7 nucleotides agree with TRBD1. The length of the CDR3 is 15 residues. J lost 3 bases, V lost 3 bases, and 7 bases had no gene match. Germline lookup yields CDR1 KGHSH and CDR2 LQKENI.